This T cell receptor beta chain was found in a study of blood T cells in healthy people across ages. Study overall: Using template switching, researchers captured about one barcoded beta molecule for each two T cells. The study's findings and limits: Older age went with lower TCR beta diversity per million T cells, in a roughly linear way.

Peripheral blood samples of around 11 milliliters were drawn from each donor. Losses at the gene ends were 0 bases for V and 3 bases for J; bases not matched to a gene: 1. The CDR3 extends over 13 amino acids. Germline lookup yields CDR1 SQVTM and CDR2 ANQGSEA. Of note for this clonotype: Its antigen is undetermined.

The use of a sample-barcoded 5' primer and a J-beta primer mix characterized a second PCR of roughly 6 to 11 cycles. Via MiXCR, TCRdb re-called the 5' RACE reads, giving one row per CDR3 protein. This sample has about 1.4 million distinct CDR3 sequences; approximately 63% occur once, and the top ten carry 5.5% to 8%. Sequences were obtained from blood. The receptor comes from a man between 18 and 29 years old in good health. This chain uses TRBV29-1 with TRBJ2-5, with TRBD2 matching 7 bases. The CDR3 region is CSVEEGGEETQYF. DNA for the CDR3: TGCAGCGTTGAAGAGGGAGGGGAAGAGACCCAGTACTTC.